This T cell receptor (beta chain) originates from a study of graft-versus-host responses after intestinal transplantation. To note about this clone: Its antigen remains unidentified.

Profiling relied on immunoSEQ multiplex PCR, and the TCRdb table lists in-frame clones only, not all of them. The repertoire consists of some 140,000 clones, with 80% to 95% occurring once and the leading ten covering about 0.18%. Study outcomes and limitations: Allograft graft-versus-host to host-versus-graft clonal ratios ran high in patients with graft-donor T cell macrochimerism.

Per germline, CDR1 GTSNPN and CDR2 SVGIG (reference sequence). Deletions cut 2 bases from V and 5 bases from J, with 10 bases between. The CDR3 sequence is 12 residues long. The chain links TRBV30 to TRBJ2-7; D call uncertain. Sequencing was performed on unstimulated CD4+ T cells sorted from spleen or lymph node cells, taken before intestinal transplant. This sequence originates from a human donor who received an intestinal transplant. The CDR3 is CAWSRSPHEQYF. The CDR3 nucleotides read TGTGCCTGGAGTAGGTCGCCCCACGAGCAGTACTTC.